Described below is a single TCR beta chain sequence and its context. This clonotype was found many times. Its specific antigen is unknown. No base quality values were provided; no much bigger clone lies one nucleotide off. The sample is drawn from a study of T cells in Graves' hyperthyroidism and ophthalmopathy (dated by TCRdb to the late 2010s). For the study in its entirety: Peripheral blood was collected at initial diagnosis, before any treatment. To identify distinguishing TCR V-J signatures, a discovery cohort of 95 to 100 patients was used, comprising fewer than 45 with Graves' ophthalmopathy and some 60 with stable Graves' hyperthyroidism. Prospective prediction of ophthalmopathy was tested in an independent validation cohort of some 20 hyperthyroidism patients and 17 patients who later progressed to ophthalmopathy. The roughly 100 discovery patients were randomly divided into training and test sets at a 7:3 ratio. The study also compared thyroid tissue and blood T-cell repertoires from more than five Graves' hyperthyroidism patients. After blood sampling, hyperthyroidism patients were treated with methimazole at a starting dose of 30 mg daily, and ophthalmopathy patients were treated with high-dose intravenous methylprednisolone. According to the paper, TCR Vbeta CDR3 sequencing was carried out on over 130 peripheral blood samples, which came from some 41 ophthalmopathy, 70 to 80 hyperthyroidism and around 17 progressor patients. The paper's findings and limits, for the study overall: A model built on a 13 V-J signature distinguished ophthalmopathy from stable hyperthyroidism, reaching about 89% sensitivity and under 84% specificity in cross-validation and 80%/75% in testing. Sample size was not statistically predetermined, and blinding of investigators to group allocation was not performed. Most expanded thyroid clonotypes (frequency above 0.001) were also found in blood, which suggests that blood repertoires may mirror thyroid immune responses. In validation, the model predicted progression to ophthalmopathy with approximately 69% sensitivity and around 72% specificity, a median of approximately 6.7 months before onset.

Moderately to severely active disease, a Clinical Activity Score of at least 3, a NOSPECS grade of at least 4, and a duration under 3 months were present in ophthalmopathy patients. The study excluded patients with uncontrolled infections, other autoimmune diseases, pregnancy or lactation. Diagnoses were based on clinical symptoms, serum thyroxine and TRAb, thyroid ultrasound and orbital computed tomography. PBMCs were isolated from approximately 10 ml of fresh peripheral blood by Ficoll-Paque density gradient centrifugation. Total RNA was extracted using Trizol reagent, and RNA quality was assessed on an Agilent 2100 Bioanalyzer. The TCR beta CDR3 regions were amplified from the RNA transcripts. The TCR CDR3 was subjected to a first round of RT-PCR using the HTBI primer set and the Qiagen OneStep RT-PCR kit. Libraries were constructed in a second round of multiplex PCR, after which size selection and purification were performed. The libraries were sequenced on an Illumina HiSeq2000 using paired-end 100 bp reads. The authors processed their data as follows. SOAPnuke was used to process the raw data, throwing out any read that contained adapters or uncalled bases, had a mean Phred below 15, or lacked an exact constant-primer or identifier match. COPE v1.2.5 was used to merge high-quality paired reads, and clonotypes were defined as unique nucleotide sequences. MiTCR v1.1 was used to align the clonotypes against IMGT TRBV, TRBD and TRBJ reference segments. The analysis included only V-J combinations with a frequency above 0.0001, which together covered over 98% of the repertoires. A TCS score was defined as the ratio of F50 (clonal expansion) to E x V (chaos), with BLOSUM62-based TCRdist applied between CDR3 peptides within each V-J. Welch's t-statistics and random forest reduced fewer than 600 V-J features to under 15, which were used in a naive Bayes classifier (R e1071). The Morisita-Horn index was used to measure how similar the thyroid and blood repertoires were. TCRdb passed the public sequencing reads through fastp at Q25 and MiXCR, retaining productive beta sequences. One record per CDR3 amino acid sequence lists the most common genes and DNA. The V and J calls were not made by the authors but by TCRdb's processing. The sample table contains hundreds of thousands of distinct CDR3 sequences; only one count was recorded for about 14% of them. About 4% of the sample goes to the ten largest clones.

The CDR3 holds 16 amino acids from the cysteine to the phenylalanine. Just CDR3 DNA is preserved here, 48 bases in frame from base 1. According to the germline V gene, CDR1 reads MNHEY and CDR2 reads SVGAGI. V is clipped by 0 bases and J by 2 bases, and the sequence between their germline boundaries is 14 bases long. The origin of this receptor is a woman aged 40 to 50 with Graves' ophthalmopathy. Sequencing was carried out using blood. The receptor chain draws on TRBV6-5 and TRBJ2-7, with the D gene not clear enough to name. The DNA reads TGTGCCAGCAGTTACTCGGCCGTGCCACCCGCCTACGAGCAGTACTTC. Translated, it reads CASSYSAVPPAYEQYF.